The sequence of this TCR beta chain was determined in a study of T-cell reconstitution after alpha-beta-depleted transplantation in children. CDR3 size: 13 residues. V was shortened by 5 bases and J by 7 bases, with 18 bases between the two germline ends. In germline, CDR1 is DFQATT, CDR2 SNEGSKA (reference sequence). Library preparation (for TCRbeta) was performed with unique molecular identifiers. TCRdb reprocessed the PCR reads via MiXCR and lists one record per CDR3 protein. The repertoire consists of around 240,000 distinct CDR3 sequences, with 9.7% occurring once and the leading ten covering roughly 5.1%.

The sample was PBMCs from the stem cell graft donor, taken from the stem cell graft. The V and J genes are TRBV20-1 and TRBJ2-7, with D perhaps being TRBD1 or TRBD2 (5 bases each). The clonotype comes from a human donor who donated a stem cell graft to a child with SCID. This CDR3 reads CSASGTAVVEQYF. The CDR3, as DNA: TGCAGTGCTTCCGGGACGGCCGTCGTAGAGCAGTACTTC.